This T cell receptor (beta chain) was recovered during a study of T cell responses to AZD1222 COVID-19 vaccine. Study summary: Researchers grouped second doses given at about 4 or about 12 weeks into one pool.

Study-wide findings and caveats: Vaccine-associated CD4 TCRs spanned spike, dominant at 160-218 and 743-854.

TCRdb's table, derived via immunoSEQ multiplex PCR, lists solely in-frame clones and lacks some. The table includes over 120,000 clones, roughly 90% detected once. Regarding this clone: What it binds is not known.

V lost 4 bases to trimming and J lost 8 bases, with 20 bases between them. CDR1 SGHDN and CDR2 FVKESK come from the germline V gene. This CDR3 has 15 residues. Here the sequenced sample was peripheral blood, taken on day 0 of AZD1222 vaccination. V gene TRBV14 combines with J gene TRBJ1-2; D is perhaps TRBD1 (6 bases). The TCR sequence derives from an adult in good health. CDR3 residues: CASSPGEIGIYGYTF. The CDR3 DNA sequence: TGTGCCAGCAGCCCAGGGGAAATCGGGATCTACGGCTACACCTTC.